The 23 T cell receptor beta chains below were found in one sample sequenced in a study of control samples from healthy donors and cancer patients. This table comes from immunoSEQ multiplex PCR, and its TCRdb copy is limited to in-frame clones, with some not included. The sample contains fewer than 200,000 clones, roughly 91% of which appear only once. The sequencing sample was made of blood. The receptors come from a man between 18 and 29 years old in good health.

The chain couples TRBV5-1 to TRBJ1-1; D gene uncertain. The V and J ends lost 2 bases and 7 bases respectively, with 15 bases between them. CDR1 SGHRS and CDR2 YFSETQ come from the germline V gene. The CDR3 runs 14 residues. The CDR3 spells CASSLVPTAREAFF. For the CDR3, the DNA is TGCGCCAGCAGCTTAGTCCCAACAGCCCGTGAAGCTTTCTTT.

The V gene is TRBV5-1, the J gene TRBJ2-1; D call uncertain. The germline V gene has CDR1 SGHRS and CDR2 YFSETQ. The CDR3 is 18 amino acids. Trimming left V 0 bases short and J 5 bases short, with 21 bases between. The CDR3: CASSLALHRLVEDNEQFF. The CDR3 DNA is TGCGCCAGCAGCTTGGCCTTGCACCGACTGGTCGAGGACAATGAGCAGTTCTTC.

The chain carries TRBV29-1 and TRBJ1-5; D remains ambiguous. Germline V lookup: CDR1 SQVTM, CDR2 ANQGSEA. V shed 4 bases and J shed 5 bases, with 9 bases lying between them. The length of the CDR3 is 12 residues. CDR3 in DNA: TGCAGCGTTGTACGGGAGGATCAGCCCCAGCATTTT. Translation: CSVVREDQPQHF.

The chain is built from TRBV6-5 and TRBJ2-5, with 7 bases identical to TRBD1. From germline, CDR1 is MNHEY and CDR2 SVGAGI. Trimming took 6 bases from V and 5 from J; bases not matched to a gene: 9. This CDR3 is built from 14 residues. CDR3 in DNA: TGTGCCAGCAGAACGGACCCCAGGGGGGAGACCCAGTACTTC. This translates into CASRTDPRGETQYF.

The V call is TRBV5-6, the J call TRBJ1-6; 8 nucleotides match TRBD1. The CDR3 is 15 residues long. Trimming cost V 5 bases and J 7 bases; bases outside gene matches: 8. Germline V gives CDR1 SGHDT, CDR2 YYEEEE. The DNA for the CDR3 is TGTGCCAGCAGACAATGGACAGGGTCCAATTCACCCCTCCACTTT. It is translated as CASRQWTGSNSPLHF. Supplemented by reference TRBV5-6 and TRBJ1-6, the full variable domain reads DAGVTQSPTHLIKTRGQQVTLRCSPKSGHDTVSWYQQALGQGPQFIFQYYEEEERQRGNFPDRFSGHQFPNYSSELNVNALLLGDSALYLCASRQWTGSNSPLHFGNGTRLTVT.

The chain recombines TRBV19 with TRBJ1-2; 7 bases are shared with TRBD1. Germline trimming cut 3 bases from V and 4 bases from J; bases unmatched to any gene: 5. Looked up from germline, CDR1 is LNHDA and CDR2 is SQIVND (reference sequence). This CDR3 is built from 14 residues. CDR3 in amino acids: CASSMGQSFYGYTF. In DNA form, the CDR3 reads TGTGCCAGTAGTATGGGACAGTCCTTCTATGGCTACACCTTC.

The CDR3: CASSLDWDRGREQYF. In nucleotides, the CDR3 is TGCGCCAGCAGCTTGGATTGGGACAGGGGTCGCGAGCAGTACTTC. The rearrangement joins TRBV5-1 to TRBJ2-7, with TRBD1 matching over 10 bases. The CDR3 extends over 15 amino acids. V shed 0 bases, J shed 6 bases, and the junction held 6 bases outside the gene matches. Germline V lookup: CDR1 SGHRS, CDR2 YFSETQ.

This CDR3 is CASKAGGVNEQFF. In DNA form, the CDR3 reads TGTGCCAGCAAAGCAGGGGGCGTGAATGAGCAGTTCTTC. The V call is TRBV25-1, the J call TRBJ2-1; 8 nucleotides line up with TRBD1. The CDR3 is made up of 13 amino acids. CDR1 and CDR2 from the germline V gene are MGHDK and SYGVNS. J gave up 7 bases and V 7 bases, and 6 bases lay outside the gene matches.

V and J are TRBV5-1 and TRBJ1-5; D is ambiguous. Germline CDR1 and CDR2: SGHRS and YFSETQ. This CDR3 is 15 amino acids long. V was cut by 0 bases and J by 7 bases, with 14 bases left in between. The chain's CDR3 is CASSLDTEEGQPQHF. CDR3 coding DNA: TGCGCCAGCAGCTTGGACACGGAGGAAGGACAGCCCCAGCATTTT. The variable domain in full, with the rest retrieved from reference TRBV5-1 and TRBJ1-5, is KAGVTQTPRYLIKTRGQQVTLSCSPISGHRSVSWYQQTPGQGLQFLFEYFSETQRNKGNFPGRFSGRQFSNSRSEMNVSTLELGDSALYLCASSLDTEEGQPQHFGDGTRLSIL.

V and J are TRBV7-9 and TRBJ1-4, with 7 bases lining up with TRBD1. The CDR3 spans 14 residues. Trimming took 6 bases from V and 3 from J; bases not matched to a gene: 4. The germline V gene has CDR1 SEHNR and CDR2 FQNEAQ (reference sequence). CDR3 nucleotides: TGTGCCAGCAGATCCGGGACAGCTAATGAAAAACTGTTTTTT. This encodes CASRSGTANEKLFF.

The rearrangement uses TRBV6-5 and TRBJ1-5; D is possibly TRBD1 (5 bases). CDR1 is MNHEY, CDR2 SVGAGI, per germline. The CDR3 contains 14 residues. Trimming took off 11 bases at V and 3 bases at J, with 17 bases between the two ends. In nucleotides, the CDR3 is TGTGCCGGGATGCAGGGATCCCTCAATCAGCCCCAGCATTTT. Amino acid sequence: CAGMQGSLNQPQHF.

V is TRBV24-1 and J is TRBJ1-2; D not certain. The CDR3 covers 14 residues. Germline CDR1 is KGHDR and CDR2 is SFDVKD. Deletions cut 4 bases from V and 5 bases from J, with 13 bases between. The CDR3 protein is CATSDRASRYGYTF. CDR3 bases: TGTGCCACCAGTGACCGAGCGTCCCGGTATGGCTACACCTTC.

V is TRBV21-1 and J is TRBJ2-3; TRBD2 reflects the table's D call only, with no check against the DNA. TRBV21-1 is described as a pseudogene. The CDR3 length is 13 residues. The DNA of the CDR3 is TGTGCCAGCAGCAAAGGAGGCACAGATACGCAGTATTTT. It yields the protein CASSKGGTDTQYF.

The count of this clone is one. V usage is TRBV2 and J usage is TRBJ1-4; 7 nucleotides match TRBD1. With 7 bases clipped from V and 3 bases from J, the junction kept 2 bases outside the gene matches. CDR1 is SNHLY, CDR2 FYNNEI, per germline. The CDR3 spans 13 residues. CDR3 nucleotide sequence: TGTGCCAGCATTGACAGGGCTAATGAAAAACTGTTTTTT. Encoded protein: CASIDRANEKLFF.

The chain recombines TRBV5-1 with TRBJ2-3; D not resolved. The germline V gene encodes CDR1 SGHRS and CDR2 YFSETQ. V lost 2 bases and J lost 1, with 8 bases in between. The CDR3 sequence is 14 residues long. CDR3: CASSFTVGTDTQYF. The CDR3, as DNA: TGCGCCAGCAGCTTTACAGTTGGCACAGATACGCAGTATTTT.

The J gene is TRBJ2-4, the V gene TRBV7-2; 9 nucleotides align to TRBD2. CDR3 size: 17 residues. The V and J ends lost 2 bases and 7 bases, in that order; junction bases with no gene match: 12. Germline-derived CDR1 and CDR2 are SGHTA and FQGNSA. CDR3 residues: CASSLLSSGVWGNIQYF. CDR3 nucleotide sequence: TGTGCCAGCAGCTTACTTTCTAGCGGGGTATGGGGGAACATTCAGTACTTC.

This rearrangement joins TRBV5-1 to TRBJ2-5, with D possibly TRBD2 on 5 matching bases. Trimming removed 4 bases from V and 2 bases from J, with 18 bases in between. Germline CDR1 SGHRS, CDR2 YFSETQ. The CDR3 spans 16 residues. CDR3 sequence: CASSIQGSPFQETQYF. In nucleotides, the CDR3 is TGCGCCAGCAGCATCCAAGGGAGCCCCTTTCAAGAGACCCAGTACTTC.

V is TRBV6-5 and J is TRBJ1-2; 8 bases align to TRBD1. CDR1 MNHEY and CDR2 SVGAGI come from the germline V gene. The CDR3 is 13 amino acids. J was trimmed by 2 bases and V by 7 bases; bases with no gene match: 3. CDR3 sequence (DNA): TGTGCCAGCACCCGGGACAGGAACTATGGCTACACCTTC. Its translation is CASTRDRNYGYTF.

The V gene is TRBV24-1, the J gene TRBJ1-2; no definite D call. The CDR3 covers 13 residues. The germline V and J ends were trimmed by 3 bases and 4 bases, with 8 bases remaining between them. CDR1 is KGHDR and CDR2 is SFDVKD in the germline V gene. CDR3 amino acids: CATSDIEGYGYTF. CDR3 DNA: TGTGCCACCAGTGATATAGAGGGCTATGGCTACACCTTC.

This clone is a singleton in its sample. The V and J genes are TRBV27 and TRBJ2-7; 7 nucleotides match TRBD1. CDR3 length: 15 amino acids. The V gene's germline CDR1 is MNHEY and CDR2 SMNVEV (reference sequence). V lost 3 bases to trimming and J lost 2 bases; unmatched junction nucleotides: 7. The CDR3 loop reads CASSFRGGQTYEQYF. The CDR3 bases are TGTGCCAGCAGTTTTAGAGGGGGACAGACCTACGAGCAGTACTTC.

This clone showed up just a few times. V gene TRBV6-5 combines with J gene TRBJ1-6; 10 bases match TRBD1. This CDR3 contains 14 residues. V lost 2 bases to trimming and J lost 8 bases; unmatched junction nucleotides: 0. Germline loops: CDR1 MNHEY, CDR2 SVGAGI. CDR3 amino acids: CASSYGTGDSPLHF. For the CDR3, the DNA is TGTGCCAGCAGTTACGGGACAGGGGATTCACCCCTCCACTTT.

The J gene is TRBJ1-2, the V gene TRBV24-1; the match to TRBD1 covers 7 bases. Germline V CDR1 and CDR2: KGHDR, SFDVKD. There are 13 residues in the CDR3. With V trimmed by 0 bases and J by 7 bases, 1 base remained unmatched. The chain's CDR3 is CATSDLYRGGYTF. For the CDR3, the DNA is TGTGCCACCAGTGATTTGTACAGGGGTGGCTACACCTTC.

V usage is TRBV7-9 and J usage is TRBJ1-1, with D possibly matching TRBD1 (5 bases). The V end lost 1 base, the J end lost 3 bases, and 12 bases lay between the germline ends. Germline values: CDR1 SEHNR, CDR2 FQNEAQ (reference sequence). The CDR3 consists of 15 residues. CDR3 sequence (DNA): TGTGCCAGCAGCTTAGGTGGAGGCAGGGACACTGAAGCTTTCTTT. This sequence encodes CASSLGGGRDTEAFF.